The 10 T cell receptor beta chains listed next were all sequenced from one sample in a study of blood T cells in healthy people across ages. Alongside a J-beta primer mix, a sample-barcoded 5' primer served in a second PCR lasting about 7 to 12 cycles. TCRdb itself ran the 5' RACE reads through MiXCR, one entry per CDR3 protein. The sample holds around 650,000 distinct CDR3 sequences, about 30% seen once. Material for sequencing was blood. The receptors come from a woman aged 80 or over in good health.

This clonotype was observed a few times. Just one base apart from a much larger clone, this may be a read error. This rearrangement joins TRBV5-1 to TRBJ2-7, with D perhaps TRBD1 (6 bases). V lost 3 bases and J lost 6, with 16 bases in between. The CDR3 consists of 14 residues. Germline CDR1 is SGHRS and CDR2 is YFSETQ. The CDR3 sequence: CASSWAGAESEQYF. The CDR3 DNA reads TGCGCCAGCAGCTGGGCAGGGGCTGAATCCGAGCAGTACTTC.

This rearrangement joins TRBV18 to TRBJ2-5, with D maybe TRBD1 (6 bases). Germline V lookup: CDR1 KGHSH, CDR2 LQKENI. Trimming removed 8 bases from V and 5 bases from J, with 18 bases in between. This CDR3 is 14 amino acids long. The CDR3 DNA reads TGTGCCAGCCCAAGATCAGGGGTCGGGGAGACCCAGTACTTC. It yields the protein CASPRSGVGETQYF.

This clonotype was picked up many times. The rearrangement links TRBV20-1 to TRBJ2-5; D unclear. The germline CDR1 and CDR2 sequences are DFQATT and SNEGSKA (reference sequence). The CDR3 is 13 residues long. Trimming cost V 3 bases and J 5 bases, with 13 bases left between them. CDR3 DNA sequence: TGCAGTGCTAGCTCCGAGACCGGGGAGACCCAGTACTTC. Its protein is CSASSETGETQYF.

Concerning this clonotype itself: A much more abundant neighbour one base away suggests this may be a read error. This chain links TRBV11-2 with TRBJ2-5; D is unresolved. This CDR3 comprises 13 residues. Germline V CDR1 and CDR2: SGHAT, FQNNGV. The V gene lost 3 bases and the J gene lost 11 bases, with 16 bases spanning the gap. The CDR3 DNA is TGTGCCAGCAGCTTTTTGACCGACAATGAGCAGTACTTC. Translating gives CASSFLTDNEQYF.

This clonotype has a single count. With a much larger clone just one base away, this may be a read error. Here the CDR3 reads CASSSGWEGKNTEAFF. For the CDR3, the DNA is TGTGCCAGCAGCTCTGGTTGGGAAGGGAAAAACACTGAAGCTTTCTTT. V is TRBV7-9 and J is TRBJ1-1; D gene uncertain. The V gene's germline CDR1 is SEHNR and CDR2 FQNEAQ (reference sequence). The CDR3 length is 16 residues. V dropped 4 bases and J dropped 2 bases, with 17 bases sitting between them.

The DNA for the CDR3 is TGTGCCAGCAGTGAAGATAGGTTCGGCAGGGGGAACACTGAAGCTTTCTTT. The encoded protein is CASSEDRFGRGNTEAFF. The rearrangement joins TRBV6-1 to TRBJ1-1, with D possibly being TRBD1 (6 bases). V was pared by 1 base and J by 1 base, with 16 bases between. The CDR3 sequence is 17 residues long. Germline-derived CDR1 and CDR2 are MNHNS and SASEGT.

This chain links TRBV11-2 with TRBJ2-1; 16 nucleotides line up with TRBD2. The germline V gene has CDR1 SGHAT and CDR2 FQNNGV. J gave up 2 bases and V 5 bases, and 3 bases lay outside the gene matches. The CDR3 runs to 17 residues. The CDR3 reads CASSQGTSGGAYNEQFF. The CDR3 bases are TGTGCCAGCAGCCAAGGGACTAGCGGGGGGGCCTACAATGAGCAGTTCTTC.

In its sample, this clonotype was seen many times. V and J are TRBV12-3 or TRBV12-4 and TRBJ2-1; D unclear. CDR3 length equals 12 residues. The V end lost 2 bases, the J end lost 10 bases, and 9 bases lay between the germline ends. CDR3: CASSLPLGEQFF. In nucleotides, the CDR3 is TGTGCCAGCAGTTTACCCCTTGGGGAGCAGTTCTTC.

This clonotype was observed many times. The gene calls are TRBV7-9 and TRBJ2-1; D uncertain. V lost 5 bases, J lost 6 bases, and 11 bases lay in between. This CDR3 is built from 13 residues. CDR1 is SEHNR and CDR2 is FQNEAQ in the germline V gene (reference sequence). Written as DNA, the CDR3 is TGTGCCAGCAGCCCCAGGAACTCCAATGAGCAGTTCTTC. This translates into CASSPRNSNEQFF.

This clonotype was counted ten times or more. This sequence joins TRBV5-6 and TRBJ1-2; D uncertain. The germline V gene has CDR1 SGHDT and CDR2 YYEEEE. The CDR3 sequence is 15 residues long. The V gene lost 2 bases and the J gene lost 4 bases, with 15 bases spanning the gap. CDR3 in DNA: TGTGCCAGCAGCTTAGCTCCTGGCACCTCCTATGGCTACACCTTC. Protein: CASSLAPGTSYGYTF. Based on the CDR3 plus reference TRBV5-6 and TRBJ1-2, the full variable domain is DAGVTQSPTHLIKTRGQQVTLRCSPKSGHDTVSWYQQALGQGPQFIFQYYEEEERQRGNFPDRFSGHQFPNYSSELNVNALLLGDSALYLCASSLAPGTSYGYTFGSGTRLTVV.